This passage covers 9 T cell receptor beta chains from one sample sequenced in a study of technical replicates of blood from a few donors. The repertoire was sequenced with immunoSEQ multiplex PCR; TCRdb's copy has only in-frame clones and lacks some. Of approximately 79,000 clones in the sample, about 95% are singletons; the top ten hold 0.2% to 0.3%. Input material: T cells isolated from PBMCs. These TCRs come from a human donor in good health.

Here the CDR3 reads CASSASSGGLSYEQYF. In DNA, the CDR3 is TGTGCCAGCAGCGCCTCTAGCGGGGGGCTCTCCTACGAGCAGTACTTC. The rearrangement uses TRBV7-9 and TRBJ2-7, with 11 bases fitting TRBD2. Germline assignment: CDR1 SEHNR and CDR2 FQNEAQ (reference sequence). V lost 5 bases, J lost 0 bases, and 6 bases stayed unmatched. This CDR3 region has 16 residues.

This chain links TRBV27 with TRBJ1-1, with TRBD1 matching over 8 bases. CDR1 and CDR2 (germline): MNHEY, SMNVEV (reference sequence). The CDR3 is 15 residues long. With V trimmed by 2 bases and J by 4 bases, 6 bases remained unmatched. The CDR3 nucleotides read TGTGCCAGCAGTTTAGGAGCAGGGGGCTTCACTGAAGCTTTCTTT. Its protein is CASSLGAGGFTEAFF.

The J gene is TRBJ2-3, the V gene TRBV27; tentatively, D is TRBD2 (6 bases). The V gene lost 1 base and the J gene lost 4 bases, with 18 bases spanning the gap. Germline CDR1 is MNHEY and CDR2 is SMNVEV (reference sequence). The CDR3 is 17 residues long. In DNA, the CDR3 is TGTGCCAGCAGTTTATATGGGACTGCCGGGAGCCCAGATACGCAGTATTTT. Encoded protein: CASSLYGTAGSPDTQYF.

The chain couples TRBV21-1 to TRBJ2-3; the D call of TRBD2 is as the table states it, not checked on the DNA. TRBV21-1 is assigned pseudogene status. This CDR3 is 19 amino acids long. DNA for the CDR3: TGTGCCAGCAGCGGTCCCGAGCGCGGGGGGGAGGGACCCACAGATACGCAGTATTTT. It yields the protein CASSGPERGGEGPTDTQYF.

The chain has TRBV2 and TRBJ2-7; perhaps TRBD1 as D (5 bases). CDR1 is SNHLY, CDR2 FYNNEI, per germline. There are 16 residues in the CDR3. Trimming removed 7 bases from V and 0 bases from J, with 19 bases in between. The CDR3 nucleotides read TGTGCCAGCAAGACAAGACGAAGGGGAAACTCCTACGAGCAGTACTTC. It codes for CASKTRRRGNSYEQYF.

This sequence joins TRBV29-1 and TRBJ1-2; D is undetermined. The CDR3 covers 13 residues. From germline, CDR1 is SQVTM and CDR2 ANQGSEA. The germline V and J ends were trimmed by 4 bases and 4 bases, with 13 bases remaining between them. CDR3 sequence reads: CSVAKRMVYGYTF. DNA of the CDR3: TGCAGCGTTGCAAAGAGGATGGTCTATGGCTACACCTTC.

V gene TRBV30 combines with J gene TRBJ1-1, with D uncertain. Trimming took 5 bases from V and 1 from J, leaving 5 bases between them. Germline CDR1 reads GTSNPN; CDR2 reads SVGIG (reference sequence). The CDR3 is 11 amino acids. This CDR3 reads CAWGRNTEAFF. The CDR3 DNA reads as TGTGCCTGGGGTAGGAACACTGAAGCTTTCTTT.

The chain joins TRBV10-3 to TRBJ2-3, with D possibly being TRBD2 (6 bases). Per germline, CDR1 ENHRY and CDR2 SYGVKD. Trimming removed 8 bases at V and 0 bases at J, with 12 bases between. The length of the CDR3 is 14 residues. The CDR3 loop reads CAIESGFSTDTQYF. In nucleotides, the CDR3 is TGTGCCATCGAAAGCGGGTTTAGCACAGATACGCAGTATTTT.

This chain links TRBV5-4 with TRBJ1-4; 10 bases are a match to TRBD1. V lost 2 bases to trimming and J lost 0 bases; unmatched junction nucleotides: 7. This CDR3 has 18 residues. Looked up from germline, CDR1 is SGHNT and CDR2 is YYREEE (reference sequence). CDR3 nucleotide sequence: TGTGCCAGCAGCTTCGCTCGGGACAGGGGTACAACTAATGAAAAACTGTTTTTT. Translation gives CASSFARDRGTTNEKLFF.